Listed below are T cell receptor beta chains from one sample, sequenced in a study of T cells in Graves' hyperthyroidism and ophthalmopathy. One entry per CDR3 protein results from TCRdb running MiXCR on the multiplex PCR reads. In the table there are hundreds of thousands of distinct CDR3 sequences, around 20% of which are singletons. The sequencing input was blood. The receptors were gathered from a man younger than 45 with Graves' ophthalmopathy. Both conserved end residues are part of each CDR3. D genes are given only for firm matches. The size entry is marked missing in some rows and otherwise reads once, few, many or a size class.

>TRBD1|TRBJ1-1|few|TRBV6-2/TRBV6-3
CASRTGVYTEAFF
TGTGCCAGCAGGACAGGGGTATACACTGAAGCTTTCTTT
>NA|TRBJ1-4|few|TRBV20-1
CSASASSFNEKLFF
TGCAGTGCTAGCGCAAGCTCCTTTAATGAAAAACTGTTTTTT
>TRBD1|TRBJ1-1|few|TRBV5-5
CASSWTGGLTEAFF
TGTGCCAGCAGCTGGACAGGGGGCCTCACTGAAGCTTTCTTT
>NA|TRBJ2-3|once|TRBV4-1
CASSQRAISGGSTDTQYF
TGCGCCAGCAGCCAAAGGGCGATTTCTGGCGGGAGCACAGATACGCAGTATTTT
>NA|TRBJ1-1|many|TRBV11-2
CASSLDWRQVHTEAFF
TGTGCCAGCAGCTTAGACTGGAGACAGGTACACACTGAAGCTTTCTTT
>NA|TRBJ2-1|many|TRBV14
CASSHSQGGNEQFF
TGTGCCAGCAGCCATTCGCAGGGGGGCAATGAGCAGTTCTTC
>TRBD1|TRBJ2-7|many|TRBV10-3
CAISEGTATYEQYF
TGTGCCATCAGTGAGGGGACAGCAACCTACGAGCAGTACTTC
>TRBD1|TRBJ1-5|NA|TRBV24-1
CATRAGGGQPQHF
TGTGCCACCAGGGCAGGGGGCGGTCAGCCCCAGCATTTT
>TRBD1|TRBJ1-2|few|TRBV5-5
CASSLWGEGQVEYGYTF
TGTGCCAGCAGCTTGTGGGGAGAGGGACAGGTGGAGTATGGCTACACCTTC
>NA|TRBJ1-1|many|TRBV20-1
CSARYSTNTEAFF
TGCAGTGCCCGATATAGTACGAACACTGAAGCTTTCTTT
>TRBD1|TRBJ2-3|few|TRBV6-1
CASRTGTGAKDTQYF
TGTGCCAGCAGAACCGGGACAGGGGCGAAGGATACGCAGTATTTT
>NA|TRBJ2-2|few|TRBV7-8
CASSLTTTTAGELFF
TGTGCCAGCAGCTTAACCACTACAACGGCCGGGGAGCTGTTTTTT
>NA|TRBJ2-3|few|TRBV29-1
CSVEGRNYLEVDTQYF
TGCAGCGTTGAAGGCCGAAACTATCTAGAGGTAGATACGCAGTATTTT
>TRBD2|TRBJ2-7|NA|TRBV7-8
CASSPGRAGLAVSSYEQYF
TGTGCCAGCAGCCCCGGACGGGCGGGACTAGCGGTCAGCTCCTACGAGCAGTACTTC
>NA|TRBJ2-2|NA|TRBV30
CAWSVGSFAGEPFF
TGTGCCTGGAGTGTCGGCAGTTTCGCCGGGGAGCCGTTTTTT
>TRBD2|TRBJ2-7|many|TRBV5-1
CASSSSGREYEQYF
TGCGCCAGCAGTTCATCCGGGAGGGAATACGAGCAGTACTTC
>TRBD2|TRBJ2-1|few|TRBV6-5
CASSYILAGGKDSYNEQFF
TGTGCCAGCAGTTACATCCTAGCGGGAGGTAAAGATTCCTACAATGAGCAGTTCTTC
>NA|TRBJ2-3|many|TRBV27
CASRRQTSTDTQYF
TGTGCCAGCAGGCGACAGACTAGCACAGATACGCAGTATTTT
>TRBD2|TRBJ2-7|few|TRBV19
CASSAKPGLFSYEQYF
TGTGCCAGTAGTGCCAAACCGGGACTATTCTCCTACGAGCAGTACTTC
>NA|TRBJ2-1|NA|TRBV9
CASSVALGYEQFF
TGTGCCAGCAGCGTGGCCCTGGGGTATGAGCAGTTCTTC
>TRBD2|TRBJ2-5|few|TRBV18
CASSPIRTSGREETQYF
TGTGCCAGCTCACCCATCCGGACTAGCGGGAGGGAGGAGACCCAGTACTTC
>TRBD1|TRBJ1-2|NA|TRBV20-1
CSARTRDSLLYGYTF
TGCAGTGCTAGAACCCGGGACAGCCTTCTCTATGGCTACACCTTC
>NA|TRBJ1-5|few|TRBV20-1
CSARVGLDQPQHF
TGCAGTGCTAGAGTGGGGCTTGATCAGCCCCAGCATTTT
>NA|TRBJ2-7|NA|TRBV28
CASSLSGTVTRGEQYF
TGTGCCAGCAGTCTCTCCGGGACTGTCACTCGGGGCGAGCAGTACTTC
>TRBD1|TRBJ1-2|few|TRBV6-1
CASTQRDSYGYTF
TGTGCCAGCACTCAACGGGACAGCTATGGCTACACCTTC
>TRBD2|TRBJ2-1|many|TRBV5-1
CASSSGTRDGEQFF
TGCGCCAGCAGCTCTGGGACTAGAGATGGTGAGCAGTTCTTC